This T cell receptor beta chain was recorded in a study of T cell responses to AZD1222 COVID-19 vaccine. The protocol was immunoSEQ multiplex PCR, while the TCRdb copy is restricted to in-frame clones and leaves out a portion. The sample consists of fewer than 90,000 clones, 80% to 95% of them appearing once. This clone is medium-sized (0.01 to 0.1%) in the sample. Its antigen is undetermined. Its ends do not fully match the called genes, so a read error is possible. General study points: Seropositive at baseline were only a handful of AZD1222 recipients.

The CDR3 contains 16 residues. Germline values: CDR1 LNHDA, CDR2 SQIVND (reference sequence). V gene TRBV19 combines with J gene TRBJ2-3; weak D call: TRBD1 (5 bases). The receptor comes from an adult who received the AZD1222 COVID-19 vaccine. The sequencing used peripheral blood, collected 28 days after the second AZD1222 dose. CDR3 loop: CASRIGVGLGTDTQYF. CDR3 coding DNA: TGTGCCAGTAGAATAGGGGTGGGGCTTGGCACAGATACGCAGTATTTT.